Listed below are T cell receptor beta chains from one sample, sequenced in a study of blood T cell repertoires in COVID-19. Clones were read by immunoSEQ multiplex PCR, and TCRdb kept only the in-frame ones, dropping some. The sample holds some 670,000 clones, 80% to 90% seen once. The specimen sequenced was peripheral blood. The receptors shown here come from a woman in her late teens or twenties with acute or convalescent COVID-19. Both conserved end residues are part of each CDR3. The D gene is left open where the match is weak. Clone size is shown for a subset of rows, as once, few, many or a class of expanded clone.

size	V	J	D	CDR3	DNA
once	TRBV5-5	TRBJ1-2	NA	CASSLALGGLNYGYTF	TGTGCCAGCAGCTTGGCCTTGGGGGGGCTCAACTATGGCTACACCTTC
NA	TRBV5-1	TRBJ1-2	NA	CASSFKGVNYGYTF	TGCGCCAGCAGCTTCAAGGGAGTGAACTATGGCTACACCTTC
NA	TRBV9	TRBJ2-1	TRBD2	CASSTGSLAGGNEQFF	TGTGCCAGCAGCACAGGGTCCTTAGCGGGGGGTAATGAGCAGTTCTTC
NA	TRBV24-1	TRBJ2-2	TRBD1	CATSDPGTGKAGELFF	TGTGCCACCAGTGATCCGGGGACAGGGAAAGCCGGGGAGCTGTTTTTT
once	TRBV19	TRBJ1-4	NA	CASSLTRRLGDEKLFF	TGTGCCAGTAGTCTAACCCGACGTCTAGGAGATGAAAAACTGTTTTTT
NA	TRBV19	TRBJ1-3	NA	CASKPRMRGNTIYF	TGTGCCAGTAAGCCGAGGATGCGGGGAAACACCATATATTTT
few	TRBV4-3	TRBJ2-2	NA	CASSQDQGVGELFF	TGCGCCAGCAGCCAAGATCAGGGCGTCGGGGAGCTGTTTTTT
NA	TRBV4-1	TRBJ1-1	NA	CASSQDSGGLTTEAFF	TGCGCCAGCAGCCAAGATTCGGGAGGGCTTACCACTGAAGCTTTCTTT
NA	TRBV21-1	TRBJ1-1	NA	CASSKVSGPPFSANTEAFF	TGTGCCAGCAGCAAAGTAAGCGGACCGCCGTTTTCGGCGAACACTGAAGCTTTCTTT
NA	TRBV27	TRBJ1-6	NA	CASSRPHQDRSNSPLHF	TGTGCCAGCAGCCGACCCCACCAGGACAGAAGTAATTCACCCCTCCACTTT
NA	TRBV24-1	TRBJ1-2	TRBD1	CATEPGTGLGYTF	TGTGCCACCGAACCCGGGACAGGGTTAGGCTACACCTTC
NA	TRBV2	TRBJ1-2	TRBD1	CASRAQGTGNYGYTF	TGTGCCAGCAGGGCCCAGGGGACAGGGAACTATGGCTACACCTTC
NA	TRBV19	TRBJ1-2	NA	CASSPTGNGYTF	TGTGCCAGTAGCCCTACAGGGAATGGCTACACCTTC
NA	TRBV7-2	TRBJ1-2	NA	CASSFGAGSNYGYTF	TGTGCCAGCAGCTTTGGAGCGGGAAGCAACTATGGCTACACCTTC
NA	TRBV27	TRBJ1-5	TRBD1	CASSPGQGSQPQHF	TGTGCCAGCAGTCCCGGACAGGGTAGTCAGCCCCAGCATTTT
NA	TRBV20-1	TRBJ1-1	NA	CSASRPGGRNTEAFF	TGCAGTGCTAGTCGACCCGGAGGTCGAAACACTGAAGCTTTCTTT
NA	TRBV7-9	TRBJ1-1	TRBD1	CASTPTGGLWNTEAFF	TGTGCCAGCACCCCAACAGGGGGTTTGTGGAACACTGAAGCTTTCTTT
few	TRBV4-2	TRBJ1-1	NA	CASSQDGTANTEAFF	TGTGCCAGCAGCCAAGATGGCACAGCGAACACTGAAGCTTTCTTT
NA	TRBV19	TRBJ1-5	TRBD1	CASSVQGVNPLLSNQPQHF	TGTGCCAGTAGTGTACAGGGGGTAAATCCCCTCCTTAGCAATCAGCCCCAGCATTTT
NA	TRBV19	TRBJ1-1	NA	CASSTPGRNTEAFF	TGTGCCAGTAGTACGCCAGGGCGGAACACTGAAGCTTTCTTT
NA	TRBV30	TRBJ1-1	TRBD1	CAWLPASDRGHMKTEAFF	TGTGCCTGGCTTCCGGCCTCGGACAGGGGGCATATGAAGACTGAAGCTTTCTTT
NA	TRBV15	TRBJ1-2	NA	CATSIPHRDDYGYTF	TGTGCCACCAGCATTCCTCACAGGGACGACTATGGCTACACCTTC
NA	TRBV7-2	TRBJ2-7	NA	CASSPVGGGQYF	TGTGCCAGCAGCCCGGTTGGTGGAGGGCAGTACTTC
NA	TRBV29-1	TRBJ1-1	TRBD1	CSVEGWDRLRDTEAFF	TGCAGCGTTGAAGGGTGGGACAGGTTGAGGGACACTGAAGCTTTCTTT
NA	TRBV6-5	TRBJ2-7	NA	CASSYGQNLYEQYF	TGTGCCAGCAGTTACGGTCAGAACCTCTACGAGCAGTACTTC
NA	TRBV5-5	TRBJ1-6	NA	CASSLTGVQEPPLHF	TGTGCCAGCAGCTTGACGGGGGTTCAGGAGCCACCCCTCCACTTT
NA	TRBV7-3	TRBJ2-7	NA	CASSQQGTYEQYF	TGTGCCAGCAGTCAACAGGGTACCTACGAGCAGTACTTC
NA	TRBV6-5	TRBJ1-1	NA	CASSYSTGGTEAFF	TGTGCCAGCAGTTACTCGACGGGGGGGACTGAAGCTTTCTTT
NA	TRBV3-1/TRBV3-2	TRBJ1-1	NA	CASSQWGLAEAFF	TGTGCCAGCAGCCAATGGGGCCTAGCTGAAGCTTTCTTT
NA	TRBV7-2	TRBJ2-5	NA	CASSLLRGRGLRETQYF	TGTGCCAGCAGCTTACTCCGGGGCAGGGGCTTGAGGGAGACCCAGTACTTC
NA	TRBV2	TRBJ2-1	TRBD1	CASTRLGSQGAYEQFF	TGTGCCAGCACCCGGTTGGGCTCACAGGGGGCCTATGAGCAGTTCTTC
NA	TRBV12-3/TRBV12-4	TRBJ1-2	NA	CASSFGTEYGYTF	TGTGCCAGCAGTTTTGGTACAGAATATGGCTACACCTTC
NA	TRBV5-1	TRBJ2-2	NA	CASSLAASTGELFF	TGCGCCAGCAGCTTGGCCGCTAGCACCGGGGAGCTGTTTTTT
NA	TRBV19	TRBJ2-4	TRBD2	CASSKRGAAKNIQYF	TGTGCCAGTAGTAAGCGGGGGGCGGCCAAAAACATTCAGTACTTC
few	TRBV10-3	TRBJ1-1	TRBD1	CAISDSPGGDRNTEAFF	TGTGCCATCAGTGATTCGCCCGGCGGGGACAGGAACACTGAAGCTTTCTTT
NA	TRBV27	TRBJ2-1	NA	CASSLPGFSSYNEQFF	TGTGCCAGCAGTTTGCCGGGGTTTAGCTCCTACAATGAGCAGTTCTTC